The present T cell receptor delta chain was sequenced within a study of γδ T cells in repeated Plasmodium falciparum infection (dated by TCRdb to the early 2020s). General notes on the study: The natural-infection arm enrolled Malian children exposed to intense seasonal malaria transmission and compared the Malian children with Australian children matched for age and gender. The study looked at how repeated Plasmodium falciparum infection shapes the human gammadelta T cell repertoire, using both natural infection in Mali and controlled human malaria infection. Controlled-infection subjects were sampled at baseline, immediately before selected infections, and 21 days after each infection. Roughly 5 malaria-naive U.S. adults underwent four controlled human malaria infections by bites from P. falciparum NF54-infected Anopheles stephensi mosquitoes over about 640 days. Malian gammadelta TCR repertoires were analysed cross-sectionally during no-transmission periods and longitudinally across acute febrile malaria episodes. General findings and caveats noted by the study authors: Analysis of inter-individual variability in gammadelta T cell responses was limited by the small size of the controlled-infection cohort. Generalizability was limited because the Malian cohort was drawn from a small rural village of predominantly one ethnic group. A highly stable polyclonal repertoire over time and infection, with many inter-individual overlapping TCRgamma sequences, was shown by Vgamma9/Vdelta2+ TCR repertoires. Vdelta2-negative gammadelta TCR repertoires from Malian children appeared more clonally expanded, less diverse and less shared than those of Australian children. Repeated controlled infections appeared to drive waves of new clonotype selection in Vdelta2-negative, largely Vdelta1+, gammadelta TCR repertoires.

For bulk TCR repertoire analysis, Vgamma9/Vdelta2+ and Vdelta2-negative gammadelta T cell populations were isolated by flow sorting from peripheral blood mononuclear cells. Library preparation employed multiplex PCR. The instrument given in TCRdb is Illumina MiSeq. Every sorted gammadelta T cell sample had both its TCR gamma (TRG) and TCR delta (TRD) chains sequenced. The source study handled its data this way. Repertoire analyses included clonotype tree plots, accumulated frequency of the top 20 clonotypes, diversity index (DI) and D75 metrics. Identical DNA sequences were merged into single rows after TCRdb reprocessed the public reads with CATT. For this entry, the V and J calls and clone size follow TCRdb and not the study's own pipeline. In this sample the table shows under 65,000 delta-chain clones, over 1.5% of which occur a single time. 14% to 15% of the sample is in the top ten clones. This clone showed up many times. No antigen is known for it. This sequence is one base from a far larger clone and is likely a read error. This specimen includes other DNA sequences encoding the same CDR3.

Measured from the cysteine to the phenylalanine, the CDR3 is 20 residues long. The retained sequence is limited to the CDR3, 60 bases, with the frame set at the first base. Via the germline V gene, CDR1 is GEAIGNYY and CDR2 EKD. Trimming takes 1 base from V and 1 base from J, and the germline ends sit 27 bases apart. The chain uses TRDV2 and TRDJ1; TRDD3 is a possible D gene, resting on 6 matching bases. This clonotype was obtained from a pool of human donors (malaria-infected and uninfected, not separated). Material: gamma-delta T cells from blood. The CDR3 reads CACDTLRVLGGPVITDKLIF. The sequenced DNA is TGTGCCTGTGACACTCTTAGGGTACTGGGTGGGCCGGTCATCACCGATAAACTCATCTTT.